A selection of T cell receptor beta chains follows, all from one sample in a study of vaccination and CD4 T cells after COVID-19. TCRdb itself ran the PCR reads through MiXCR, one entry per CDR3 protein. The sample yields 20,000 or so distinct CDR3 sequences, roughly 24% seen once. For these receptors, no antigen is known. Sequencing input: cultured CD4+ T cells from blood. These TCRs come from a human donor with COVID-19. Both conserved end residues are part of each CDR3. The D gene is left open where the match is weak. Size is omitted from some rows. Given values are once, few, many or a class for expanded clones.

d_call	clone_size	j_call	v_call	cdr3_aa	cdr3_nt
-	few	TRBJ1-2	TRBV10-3	CAISDLWAYGYTF	TGTGCCATCAGTGACTTGTGGGCCTATGGCTACACCTTC
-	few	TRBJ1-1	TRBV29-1	CSGTRAATEAFF	TGCAGCGGTACCCGGGCAGCCACTGAAGCTTTCTTT
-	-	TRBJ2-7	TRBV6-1	CASSDYTYEQYF	TGTGCCAGCAGTGACTATACCTACGAGCAGTACTTC
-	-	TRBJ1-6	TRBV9	CASTSSWGNSPLHF	TGTGCCAGCACTAGTTCTTGGGGTAATTCACCCCTCCACTTT
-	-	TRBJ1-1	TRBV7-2	CASSSRLNTEAFF	TGTGCCAGCAGCTCGCGGTTGAACACTGAAGCTTTCTTT
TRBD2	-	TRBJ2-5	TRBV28	CASSTSGGGETQYF	TGTGCCAGCAGTACCTCCGGGGGAGGGGAGACCCAGTACTTC
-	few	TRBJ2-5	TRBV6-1	CASQGGRGLRETQYF	TGTGCCAGCCAGGGGGGGCGGGGATTGAGAGAGACCCAGTACTTC
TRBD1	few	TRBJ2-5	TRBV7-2	CASSLHRGGLETQYF	TGTGCCAGCAGCCTACACCGAGGGGGCTTGGAGACCCAGTACTTC
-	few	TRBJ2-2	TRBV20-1	CSAISQSGELFF	TGCAGTGCTATAAGTCAATCCGGGGAGCTGTTTTTT
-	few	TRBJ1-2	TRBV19	CASRGQGANYGYTF	TGTGCCAGTAGGGGCCAGGGTGCTAACTATGGCTACACCTTC
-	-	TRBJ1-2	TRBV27	CASSSGTARGYTF	TGTGCCAGCAGTTCCGGGACGGCCCGTGGCTACACCTTC
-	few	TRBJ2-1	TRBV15	CATSSKNYNEQFF	TGTGCCACCAGCAGTAAGAACTACAATGAGCAGTTCTTC
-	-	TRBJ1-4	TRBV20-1	CSASGVKGEKLFF	TGCAGTGCTAGCGGGGTAAAGGGTGAAAAACTGTTTTTT
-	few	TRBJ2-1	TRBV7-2	CASRSGTGRPYNEQFF	TGTGCCAGCAGATCCGGTACCGGACGACCCTACAATGAGCAGTTCTTC
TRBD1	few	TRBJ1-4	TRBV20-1	CSAREVQGAGEKLFF	TGCAGTGCTAGAGAGGTTCAGGGGGCAGGTGAAAAACTGTTTTTT
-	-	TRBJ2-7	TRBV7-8	CASTTIPQANEQYF	TGTGCCAGCACGACCATCCCCCAAGCTAACGAGCAGTACTTC
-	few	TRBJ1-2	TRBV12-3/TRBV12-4	CASSLVVPLGHYGYTF	TGTGCCAGCAGTTTAGTAGTCCCACTGGGGCACTATGGCTACACCTTC
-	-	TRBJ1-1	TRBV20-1	CSRVRNTEAFF	TGCAGTCGGGTAAGGAACACTGAAGCTTTCTTT
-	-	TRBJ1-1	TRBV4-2	CASSLSMNTEAFF	TGTGCCAGCAGCTTAAGTATGAACACTGAAGCTTTCTTT
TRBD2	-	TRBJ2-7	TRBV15	CATSTVLAGDLYEQYF	TGTGCCACCAGCACGGTTCTAGCGGGGGATCTCTACGAGCAGTACTTC
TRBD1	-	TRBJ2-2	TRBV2	CASRQGTGELFF	TGTGCCAGTAGACAGGGGACCGGGGAGCTGTTTTTT
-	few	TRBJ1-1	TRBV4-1	CASSFGMENTEAFF	TGCGCCAGCAGCTTCGGGATGGAGAACACTGAAGCTTTCTTT
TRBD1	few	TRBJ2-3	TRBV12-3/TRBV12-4	CASSHRDRGTDTQYF	TGTGCCAGCAGTCACCGGGACAGGGGCACAGATACGCAGTATTTT
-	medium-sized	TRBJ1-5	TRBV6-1	CASITTPLSNQPQHF	TGTGCCAGCATCACAACACCACTAAGCAATCAGCCCCAGCATTTT
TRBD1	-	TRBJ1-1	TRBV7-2	CASSTRQGHNTEAFF	TGTGCCAGCAGCACCCGACAGGGGCATAACACTGAAGCTTTCTTT
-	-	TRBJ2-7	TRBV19	CASSIGIYSYEQYF	TGTGCCAGTAGTATCGGGATCTACTCCTACGAGCAGTACTTC
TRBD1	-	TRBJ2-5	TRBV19	CASSIWTGVDQYF	TGTGCCAGTAGTATCTGGACAGGGGTGGACCAGTACTTC
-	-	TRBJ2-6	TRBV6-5	CASSYSGASGANVLTF	TGTGCCAGCAGTTACTCGGGAGCCTCTGGGGCCAACGTCCTGACTTTC
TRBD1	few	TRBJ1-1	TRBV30	CAWGTGTGPNTEAFF	TGTGCCTGGGGGACCGGGACAGGCCCGAACACTGAAGCTTTCTTT
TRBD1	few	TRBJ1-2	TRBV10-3	CAISGRTGEGYTF	TGTGCCATCAGTGGTCGGACAGGGGAGGGCTACACCTTC
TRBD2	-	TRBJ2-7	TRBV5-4	CASSLGGSGGSYEQYF	TGTGCCAGCAGCTTGGGGGGGAGCGGGGGATCCTACGAGCAGTACTTC
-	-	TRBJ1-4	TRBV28	CASSRPPVEKLFF	TGTGCCAGCAGTCGCCCCCCCGTTGAAAAACTGTTTTTT
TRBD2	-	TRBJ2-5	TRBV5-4	CASSQAWRGGPPETQYF	TGTGCCAGCAGCCAGGCATGGCGGGGGGGCCCTCCCGAGACCCAGTACTTC
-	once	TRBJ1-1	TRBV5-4	CASSLAGRPRENTEAFF	TGTGCCAGCAGCTTGGCGGGCCGGCCGAGGGAGAACACTGAAGCTTTCTTT
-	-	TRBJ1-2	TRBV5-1	CASSLARGMGLGGYTF	TGCGCCAGCAGCTTGGCCCGGGGGATGGGCCTGGGGGGCTACACCTTC
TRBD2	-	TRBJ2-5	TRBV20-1	CSATISGGATETQYF	TGCAGTGCCACCATTAGCGGGGGGGCCACAGAGACCCAGTACTTC
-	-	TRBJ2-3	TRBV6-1	CASRTASDTDTQYF	TGTGCCTCTAGGACAGCATCGGACACAGATACGCAGTATTTT
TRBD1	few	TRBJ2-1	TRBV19	CASSIRTGQRLNEQFF	TGTGCCAGTAGTATCCGGACAGGTCAAAGGTTGAATGAGCAGTTCTTC
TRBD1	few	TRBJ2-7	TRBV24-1	CATSESERTGDYEQYF	TGTGCCACCAGTGAATCCGAGCGGACAGGGGATTACGAGCAGTACTTC
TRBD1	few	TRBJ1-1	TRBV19	CASTINRGVTEAFF	TGTGCCAGTACCATCAACAGGGGTGTCACTGAAGCTTTCTTT
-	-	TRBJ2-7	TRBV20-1	CSASTGSSYEQYF	TGCAGTGCTAGCACAGGGAGCTCCTACGAGCAGTACTTC
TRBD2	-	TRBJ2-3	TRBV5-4	CASSIGLVPDTQYF	TGTGCCAGCAGCATCGGACTAGTACCAGATACGCAGTATTTT
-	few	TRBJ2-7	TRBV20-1	CSAGGSSSYEQYF	TGCAGTGCCGGGGGATCGAGCTCCTACGAGCAGTACTTC
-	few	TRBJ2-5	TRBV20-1	CSASVRSGNLAKETQYF	TGCAGTGCTAGTGTTCGGTCGGGGAACTTGGCCAAAGAGACCCAGTACTTC